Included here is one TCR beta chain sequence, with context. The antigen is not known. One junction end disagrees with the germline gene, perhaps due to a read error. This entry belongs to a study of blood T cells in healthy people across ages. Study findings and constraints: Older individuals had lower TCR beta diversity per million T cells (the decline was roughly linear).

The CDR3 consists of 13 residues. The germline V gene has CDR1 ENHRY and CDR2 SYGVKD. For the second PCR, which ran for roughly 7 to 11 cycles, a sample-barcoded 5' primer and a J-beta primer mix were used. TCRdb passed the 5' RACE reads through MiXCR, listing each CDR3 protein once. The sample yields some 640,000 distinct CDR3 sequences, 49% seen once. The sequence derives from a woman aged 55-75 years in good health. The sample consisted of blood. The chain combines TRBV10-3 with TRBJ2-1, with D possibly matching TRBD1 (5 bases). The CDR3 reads CAISKSTENEQFF. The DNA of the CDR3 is TGTGCCATCAGTAAGTCGACAGAGAATGAGCAGTTCTTC.